Presented here are 19 T cell receptor beta chains from one specimen sequenced in a study of cytomegalovirus exposure and HLA in healthy donors. This table comes from immunoSEQ multiplex PCR, and its TCRdb copy is limited to in-frame clones, with some not included. The table includes about 360,000 clones, more than 80% detected once. The sample taken for sequencing was PBMCs. Receptors originate from a woman in her late teens or twenties in good health and CMV-seronegative.

The chain employs TRBV29-1 and TRBJ2-3, with a possible D match to TRBD2 (6 bases). This CDR3 comprises 13 residues. V dropped 6 bases and J dropped 4 bases, with 14 bases sitting between them. Germline V gene data show CDR1 as SQVTM and CDR2 as ANQGSEA. The CDR3: CSVEASASDTQYF. DNA for the CDR3: TGCAGCGTCGAGGCTAGCGCGTCAGATACGCAGTATTTT.

This clone was found a few times. The chain combines TRBV2 with TRBJ1-2; the D gene is possibly TRBD1 (5 bases). V was trimmed by 6 bases and J by 8 bases, leaving 13 bases between them. The CDR3 is made up of 12 amino acids. Per the germline V gene, CDR1 is SNHLY and CDR2 is FYNNEI. The CDR3 region has the DNA TGTGCCAGCAGGGACCAGGGTTGGGGCTACACCTTC. This encodes CASRDQGWGYTF.

A remark on this clone: A single base is all that separates this from a far larger clone, so a read error is likely. The chain is built from TRBV6-6 and TRBJ1-1; D perhaps matches TRBD1 (5 bases). Germline loops: CDR1 MNHNY, CDR2 SVGAGI (reference sequence). V dropped 4 bases and J dropped 0 bases, with 6 bases sitting between them. This CDR3 has 13 residues. CDR3 nucleotides: TGTGCCAGCAGTTCGACAGTGAACACTGAAGCTTTCTTT. Translation gives CASSSTVNTEAFF.

The V and J genes are TRBV9 and TRBJ2-3; 9 nucleotides line up with TRBD1. V trimming: 2 bases; J trimming: 6 bases; junction bases outside the gene matches: 10. This CDR3 contains 16 residues. In germline, CDR1 is SGDLS, CDR2 YYNGEE. CDR3 sequence reads: CASSVGTGSLSDTQYF. DNA for the CDR3: TGTGCCAGCAGCGTTGGGACAGGGAGTCTGTCGGATACGCAGTATTTT.

This clone was observed a handful of times. This chain connects TRBV2 to TRBJ2-7; 8 bases align to TRBD2. The V gene end was trimmed by 6 bases and the J gene end by 1 base; junction bases not matched to a gene: 8. This CDR3 has 15 amino acids. Germline loops: CDR1 SNHLY, CDR2 FYNNEI. The CDR3 here is CASREGTRGSYEQYF. Written as DNA, the CDR3 is TGTGCCAGCAGGGAGGGGACTAGGGGATCCTACGAGCAGTACTTC. Variable domain in full (rest from reference TRBV2 and TRBJ2-7): EPEVTQTPSHQVTQMGQEVILRCVPISNHLYFYWYRQILGQKVEFLVSFYNNEISEKSEIFDDQFSVERPDGSNFTLKIRSTKLEDSAMYFCASREGTRGSYEQYFGPGTRLTVT.

This clone showed up just once. This chain joins TRBV7-6 and TRBJ2-2, with D tentatively TRBD2 (6 bases). In germline, CDR1 is SGHVS, CDR2 FNYEAQ. Trimming cost V 4 bases and J 5 bases, with 8 bases left between them. There are 13 residues in the CDR3. In DNA form, the CDR3 reads TGTGCCAGCAGCTCAGGGACTACCGGGGAGCTGTTTTTT. Its protein product is CASSSGTTGELFF.

The CDR3 reads CASSRTGFQPQHF. The CDR3 DNA follows: TGTGCCAGCAGTAGAACAGGGTTTCAGCCCCAGCATTTT. The chain combines TRBV28 with TRBJ1-5; perhaps TRBD1 as D (6 bases). The germline V gene encodes CDR1 MDHEN and CDR2 SYDVKM. The CDR3 runs to 13 residues. V lost 5 bases and J 6 bases, leaving 11 bases between the germline ends.

For this clone: Other DNA sequences in the sample encode the same CDR3. The genes are TRBV5-1 and TRBJ1-3, with D possibly being TRBD1 (5 bases). The V end was cut by 3 bases, the J end by 0 bases, with 7 bases between. This CDR3 region has 14 residues. The germline V gene has CDR1 SGHRS and CDR2 YFSETQ. The chain's CDR3 is CASSSQGSGNTIYF. The CDR3 DNA reads as TGCGCCAGCAGCTCCCAGGGCTCTGGAAACACCATATATTTT.

The chain carries TRBV5-8 and TRBJ2-7, with D perhaps matching TRBD1 (8 bases). The CDR3 has 15 residues. V was pared by 0 bases and J by 1 base, with 11 bases between. The germline V gene encodes CDR1 SGHTS and CDR2 YDEGEE. CDR3 residues: CASSLDRGGSYEQYF. DNA of the CDR3: TGTGCCAGCAGCTTGGACAGGGGGGGGTCCTACGAGCAGTACTTC.

This clone appeared a few times. This sequence joins TRBV30 and TRBJ1-5; no clear D gene. V was trimmed by 0 bases and J by 2 bases, leaving 5 bases between them. The CDR3 covers 13 residues. Germline-derived CDR1 and CDR2 are GTSNPN and SVGIG (reference sequence). CDR3 in amino acids: CAWSVSGNQPQHF. CDR3 DNA sequence: TGTGCCTGGAGTGTATCCGGCAATCAGCCCCAGCATTTT.

The chain recombines TRBV6-1 with TRBJ1-2; a weak D match, TRBD1 (5 bases). This CDR3 is 16 amino acids long. The germline V and J ends were trimmed by 3 bases and 4 bases, with 18 bases remaining between them. Germline V gives CDR1 MNHNS, CDR2 SASEGT. CDR3 in DNA: TGTGCCAGCAGTGAGCTTGGGGCAGAATTCAGCTATGGCTACACCTTC. This encodes CASSELGAEFSYGYTF.

The chain couples TRBV9 to TRBJ2-3; D is possibly TRBD2 (7 bases). Germline V lookup: CDR1 SGDLS, CDR2 YYNGEE. The CDR3 sequence is 16 residues long. Between the trimmed V and J ends, which lost 3 bases and 3 bases, there was a span of 17 bases. The CDR3 loop reads CASSDLLGGGTDTQYF. The CDR3 coding sequence is TGTGCCAGCAGCGACCTACTAGGGGGGGGGACAGATACGCAGTATTTT.

This rearrangement joins TRBV5-6 to TRBJ1-5, with D possibly TRBD1 on 6 matching bases. Looked up from germline, CDR1 is SGHDT and CDR2 is YYEEEE. The CDR3 loop spans 15 amino acids. V dropped 3 bases and J dropped 3 bases, with 13 bases sitting between them. CDR3 coding DNA: TGTGCCAGCAGCTCCTCAGGGGTACCCAATCAGCCCCAGCATTTT. Translated: CASSSSGVPNQPQHF.

The J gene is TRBJ2-7, the V gene TRBV2; the match to TRBD1 covers 9 bases. The CDR3 is made up of 15 amino acids. Germline assignment: CDR1 SNHLY and CDR2 FYNNEI. V lost 7 bases, J lost 1 base, and 8 bases stayed unmatched. In DNA form, the CDR3 reads TGTGCCAGCATCGAAACTGGACAGGGGTCCTACGAGCAGTACTTC. The encoded protein is CASIETGQGSYEQYF. Using reference TRBV2 and TRBJ2-7 for the parts outside the CDR3, the full variable domain is EPEVTQTPSHQVTQMGQEVILRCVPISNHLYFYWYRQILGQKVEFLVSFYNNEISEKSEIFDDQFSVERPDGSNFTLKIRSTKLEDSAMYFCASIETGQGSYEQYFGPGTRLTVT.

This chain links TRBV6-1 with TRBJ2-2; maybe TRBD1 (6 bases). This CDR3 region has 16 residues. Per the germline V gene, CDR1 is MNHNS and CDR2 is SASEGT. V lost 3 bases and J 1 base, leaving 12 bases between the germline ends. CDR3 in DNA: TGTGCCAGCAGTGAGGAAGACAGGCTGAACACCGGGGAGCTGTTTTTT. Translating it yields CASSEEDRLNTGELFF.

The chain couples TRBV6-1 to TRBJ2-5; no clear D gene. The germline V and J ends were trimmed by 3 bases and 5 bases, with 13 bases remaining between them. From germline, CDR1 is MNHNS and CDR2 SASEGT. This CDR3 has 14 amino acids. The CDR3: CASSDGGALETQYF. CDR3 in DNA: TGTGCCAGCAGTGACGGCGGTGCGTTGGAGACCCAGTACTTC.

This chain links TRBV28 with TRBJ2-7; D is unclear. Germline V gives CDR1 MDHEN, CDR2 SYDVKM. This CDR3 is built from 10 residues. V dropped 8 bases and J dropped 2 bases, with 4 bases sitting between them. The CDR3 DNA follows: TGTGCCAGCGGAGCCTACGAGCAGTACTTC. Amino acids: CASGAYEQYF.

This clone was observed a handful of times. V and J are TRBV6-6 and TRBJ2-7, with no clear D. There are 11 residues in the CDR3. In germline, CDR1 is MNHNY, CDR2 SVGAGI (reference sequence). Trimming left V 0 bases short and J 7 bases short, with 4 bases between. CDR3 bases: TGTGCCAGCAGTTACTCCATTGAGCAGTACTTC. The encoded protein is CASSYSIEQYF.

This clone appeared once. V and J are TRBV5-6 and TRBJ2-5; TRBD1 aligns across 9 bases. The V gene end was trimmed by 4 bases and the J gene end by 5 bases; junction bases not matched to a gene: 3. This CDR3 has 13 residues. CDR1 SGHDT and CDR2 YYEEEE come from the germline V gene. The CDR3 is CASSRGQGETQYF. CDR3 nucleotide sequence: TGTGCCAGCAGCAGAGGACAGGGGGAGACCCAGTACTTC.